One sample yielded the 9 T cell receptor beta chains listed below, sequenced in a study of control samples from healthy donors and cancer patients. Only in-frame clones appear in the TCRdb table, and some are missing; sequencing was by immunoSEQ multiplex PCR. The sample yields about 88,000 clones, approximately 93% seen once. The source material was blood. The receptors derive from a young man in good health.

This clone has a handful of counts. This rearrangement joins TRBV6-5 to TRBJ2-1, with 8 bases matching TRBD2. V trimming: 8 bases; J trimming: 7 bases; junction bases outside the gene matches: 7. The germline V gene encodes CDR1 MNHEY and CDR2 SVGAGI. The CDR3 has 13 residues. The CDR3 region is CASRRASGNEQFF. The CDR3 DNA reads TGTGCCAGCCGGAGGGCTAGCGGGAATGAGCAGTTCTTC.

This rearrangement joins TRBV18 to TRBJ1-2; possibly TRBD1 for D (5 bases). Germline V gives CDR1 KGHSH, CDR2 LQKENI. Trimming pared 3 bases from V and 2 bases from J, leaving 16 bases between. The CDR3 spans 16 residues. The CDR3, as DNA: TGTGCCAGCTCACCCCGGGACGGTAGCCTAAACTATGGCTACACCTTC. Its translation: CASSPRDGSLNYGYTF.

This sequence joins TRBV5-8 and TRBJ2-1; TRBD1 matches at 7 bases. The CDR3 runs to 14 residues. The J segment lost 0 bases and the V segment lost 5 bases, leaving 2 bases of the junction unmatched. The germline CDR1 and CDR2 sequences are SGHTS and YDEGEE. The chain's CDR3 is CASRDRSSYNEQFF. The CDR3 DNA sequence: TGTGCCAGCAGGGACAGGAGCTCCTACAATGAGCAGTTCTTC. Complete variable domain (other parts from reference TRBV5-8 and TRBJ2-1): EAGVTQSPTHLIKTRGQQATLRCSPISGHTSVYWYQQALGLGLQFLLWYDEGEERNRGNFPPRFSGRQFPNYSSELNVNALELEDSALYLCASRDRSSYNEQFFGPGTRLTVL.

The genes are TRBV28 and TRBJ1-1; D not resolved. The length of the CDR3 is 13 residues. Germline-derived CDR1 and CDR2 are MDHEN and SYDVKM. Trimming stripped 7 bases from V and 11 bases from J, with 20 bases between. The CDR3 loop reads CASTIQVLEGAFF. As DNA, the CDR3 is TGTGCCAGCACCATTCAGGTCTTGGAGGGCGCTTTCTTT. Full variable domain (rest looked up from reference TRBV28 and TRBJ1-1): DVKVTQSSRYLVKRTGEKVFLECVQDMDHENMFWYRQDPGLGLRLIYFSYDVKMKEKGDIPEGYSVSREKKERFSLILESASTNQTSMYLCASTIQVLEGAFFGQGTRLTVV.

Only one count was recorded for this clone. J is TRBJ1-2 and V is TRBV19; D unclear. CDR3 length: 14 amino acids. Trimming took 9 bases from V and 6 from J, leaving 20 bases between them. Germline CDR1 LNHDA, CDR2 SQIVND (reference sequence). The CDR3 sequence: CASGRVTDWDGYTF. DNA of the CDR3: TGTGCCAGCGGACGGGTAACAGATTGGGATGGCTACACCTTC.

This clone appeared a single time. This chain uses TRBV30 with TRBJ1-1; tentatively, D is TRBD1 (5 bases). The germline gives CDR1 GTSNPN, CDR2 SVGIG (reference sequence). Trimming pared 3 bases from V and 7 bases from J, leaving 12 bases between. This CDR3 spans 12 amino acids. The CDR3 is CAWSREGIEAFF. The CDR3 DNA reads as TGTGCCTGGAGCAGGGAGGGGATTGAAGCTTTCTTT.

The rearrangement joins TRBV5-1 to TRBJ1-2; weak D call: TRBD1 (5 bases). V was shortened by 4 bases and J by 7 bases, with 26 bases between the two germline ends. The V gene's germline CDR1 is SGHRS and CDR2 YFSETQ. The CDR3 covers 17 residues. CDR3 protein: CASSAPGRESAGGGYTF. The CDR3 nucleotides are TGCGCCAGCAGCGCGCCGGGACGGGAGTCTGCTGGAGGTGGCTACACCTTC.

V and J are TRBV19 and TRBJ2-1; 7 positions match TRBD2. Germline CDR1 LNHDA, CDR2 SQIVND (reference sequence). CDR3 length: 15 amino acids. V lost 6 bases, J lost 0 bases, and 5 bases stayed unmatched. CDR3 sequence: CASREGLTSYNEQFF. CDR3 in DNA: TGTGCCAGTAGGGAGGGACTAACCTCCTACAATGAGCAGTTCTTC.

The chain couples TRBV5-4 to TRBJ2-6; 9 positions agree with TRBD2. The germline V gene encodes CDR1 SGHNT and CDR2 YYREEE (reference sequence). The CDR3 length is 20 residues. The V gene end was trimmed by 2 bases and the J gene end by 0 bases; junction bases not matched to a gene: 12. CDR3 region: CASSFLLLAGTLSGANVLTF. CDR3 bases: TGTGCCAGCAGCTTTTTATTGCTAGCGGGGACCCTCTCTGGGGCCAACGTCCTGACTTTC. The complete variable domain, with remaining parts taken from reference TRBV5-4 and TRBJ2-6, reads ETGVTQSPTHLIKTRGQQVTLRCSSQSGHNTVSWYQQALGQGPQFIFQYYREEENGRGNFPPRFSGLQFPNYSSELNVNALELDDSALYLCASSFLLLAGTLSGANVLTFGAGSRLTVL.